These 24 T cell receptor beta chains were all obtained from the same sample, sequenced in a study of CD8+CD57+ T cells in acquired aplastic anemia. CD8+CD57+ cell expansion had been shown by flow cytometry in patients chosen for sequencing. Investigators profiled TCR beta VDJ and CDR3 from genomic DNA template. From the reads, TCRdb called clonotypes with MiXCR, one entry per CDR3 protein. The profile shows about 180,000 distinct CDR3 sequences, approximately 48% of them singletons. Sequencing used sorted CD4+, CD8+, or CD8+CD57+ T cells (not recorded which) from PBMCs. Receptor source: a human donor with aplastic anemia.

The chain recombines TRBV15 with TRBJ1-4; TRBD1 matches 8 bases. V trimming: 8 bases; J trimming: 7 bases; junction bases outside the gene matches: 6. In germline, CDR1 is LNHNV, CDR2 YYDKDF (reference sequence). The length of the CDR3 is 13 residues. CDR3 coding DNA: TGTGCCACCGCGGACAGGGTTACTGAAAAACTGTTTTTT. Protein sequence: CATADRVTEKLFF.

Many counts were recorded for this clonotype. This chain connects TRBV12-3 or TRBV12-4 to TRBJ1-1; D is ambiguous. The CDR3 is 14 amino acids. Trimming took off 3 bases at V and 1 base at J, with 9 bases between the two ends. The CDR3, as DNA: TGTGCCAGCAGTTTCGCAGGAGGGAACACTGAAGCTTTCTTT. Amino acids: CASSFAGGNTEAFF.

On this clonotype: At one of its ends the junction is not consistent with the germline gene, which may arise from a read error. The gene calls are TRBV24-1 and TRBJ2-3, with a possible D match to TRBD1 (5 bases). Germline V gene lookup returns CDR1 KGHDR and CDR2 SFDVKD. This CDR3 spans 12 amino acids. The CDR3, as DNA: TGTGCCACCTGGGATAGCACAGGTACGCAGTATTTT. Its translation is CATWDSTGTQYF.

This clonotype was found many times. The gene calls are TRBV10-3 and TRBJ2-2; possible D gene TRBD1, 5 bases. V lost 8 bases to trimming and J lost 2 bases, with 9 bases between them. The CDR3 spans 13 residues. Germline CDR1 and CDR2: ENHRY and SYGVKD. The DNA of the CDR3 is TGTGCCATCGGCACAGGCAACACCGGGGAGCTGTTTTTT. It encodes CAIGTGNTGELFF.

Comment on this clonotype: The junction departs from the called germline gene at one end, perhaps through a read error. The chain is built from TRBV2 and TRBJ1-4; D unresolved. The length of the CDR3 is 16 residues. Germline CDR1 is SNHLY and CDR2 is FYNNEI. CDR3 amino acids: CATSDLGQAGGEKLFF. The CDR3 DNA is TGTGCCACCAGTGATTTAGGGCAGGCGGGAGGGGAAAAACTGTTTTTT.

The J gene is TRBJ1-5, the V gene TRBV5-1, with a weak D call TRBD1 (5 bases). There are 13 residues in the CDR3. Per germline, CDR1 SGHRS and CDR2 YFSETQ. Trimming left V 0 bases short and J 7 bases short, with 8 bases between. The CDR3 here is CASSLEWGQPQHF. The CDR3 nucleotides read TGCGCCAGCAGCTTGGAATGGGGGCAGCCCCAGCATTTT. The whole variable domain, filled in from reference TRBV5-1 and TRBJ1-5, reads KAGVTQTPRYLIKTRGQQVTLSCSPISGHRSVSWYQQTPGQGLQFLFEYFSETQRNKGNFPGRFSGRQFSNSRSEMNVSTLELGDSALYLCASSLEWGQPQHFGDGTRLSIL.

About this clonotype itself: At one of its ends the junction is not consistent with the germline gene, which may arise from a read error. The chain couples TRBV9 to TRBJ1-2; D possibly corresponds to TRBD1 (5 bases). Germline V gene sequence: CDR1 SGDLS, CDR2 YYNGEE. The CDR3 extends over 11 amino acids. CDR3 protein: CASSVSGFYTF. CDR3 nucleotide sequence: TGCGCCAGCAGCGTCTCAGGGTTCTACACCTTC.

J is TRBJ2-7 and V is TRBV20-1; 10 nucleotides match TRBD2. The trim removed 0 bases at V and 3 bases at J, leaving 8 bases unmatched. The CDR3 is made up of 16 amino acids. Germline V lookup: CDR1 DFQATT, CDR2 SNEGSKA (reference sequence). CDR3 sequence reads: CSARDGGSGRNYEQYF. The CDR3 DNA is TGCAGTGCTAGAGATGGAGGTAGCGGGAGGAACTACGAGCAGTACTTC.

This clonotype was seen more than once but under ten times. The V call is TRBV18, the J call TRBJ2-7; D gene uncertain. Germline V lookup: CDR1 KGHSH, CDR2 LQKENI. This CDR3 comprises 14 residues. V dropped 0 bases and J dropped 5 bases, with 11 bases sitting between them. CDR3 sequence reads: CASSPPLHFNEQYF. In DNA form, the CDR3 reads TGTGCCAGCTCACCACCTCTTCACTTCAACGAGCAGTACTTC.

Worth noting for this clonotype: A read error is possible here, since a much larger clone lies one base away. The chain is built from TRBV7-9 and TRBJ2-3; TRBD2 matches at 7 bases. This CDR3 comprises 14 residues. The germline V gene encodes CDR1 SEHNR and CDR2 FQNEAQ (reference sequence). CDR3 sequence reads: CASTSGGGTGTQYF. CDR3 bases: TGTGCCAGCACATCGGGAGGTGGCACAGGTACGCAGTATTTT.

J is TRBJ2-7 and V is TRBV10-3; the match to TRBD1 covers 7 bases. Germline V gene data show CDR1 as ENHRY and CDR2 as SYGVKD. With V trimmed by 6 bases and J by 5 bases, 7 bases remained unmatched. CDR3 length: 13 amino acids. The chain's CDR3 is CAISDRVSDEQYF. The CDR3 DNA sequence: TGTGCCATCAGCGACAGGGTCTCGGACGAGCAGTACTTC.

As to this clonotype: Germline and junction disagree at one end, which may indicate a read error. CDR3 loop: CANSYINRELFF. In DNA, the CDR3 is TGTGCCAACAGCTATATTAACCGGGAGCTGTTTTTT. This chain joins TRBV7-9 and TRBJ2-2, with D uncertain. The CDR3 is 12 amino acids. Germline V lookup: CDR1 SEHNR, CDR2 FQNEAQ (reference sequence).

This clonotype was recorded many times. The chain links TRBV10-2 to TRBJ1-5; D uncertain. The germline V gene encodes CDR1 WSHSY and CDR2 SAAADI. This CDR3 region has 15 residues. Between the trimmed V and J ends, which lost 0 bases and 3 bases, there was a span of 9 bases. This CDR3 reads CASSESKHHNQPQHF. The CDR3 coding sequence is TGCGCCAGCAGTGAGTCGAAGCATCACAATCAGCCCCAGCATTTT.

This clonotype was picked up many times. The CDR3, as DNA: TGTGCCAGCAGCGTAGAGTCGGGTAGCACAGATACGCAGTATTTT. Its translation: CASSVESGSTDTQYF. The chain recombines TRBV9 with TRBJ2-3; D remains ambiguous. V was shortened by 0 bases and J by 0 bases, with 8 bases between the two germline ends. Germline V gene lookup returns CDR1 SGDLS and CDR2 YYNGEE. There are 15 residues in the CDR3.

This clonotype occurred once. This rearrangement joins TRBV5-4 to TRBJ2-5; 7 nucleotides line up with TRBD1. J gave up 5 bases and V 4 bases, and 5 bases lay outside the gene matches. The CDR3 extends over 13 amino acids. Looked up from germline, CDR1 is SGHNT and CDR2 is YYREEE (reference sequence). The CDR3 sequence is CASSAQGIETQYF. CDR3 nucleotide sequence: TGTGCCAGCAGCGCACAGGGGATTGAGACCCAGTACTTC. The full variable domain, completed using reference TRBV5-4 and TRBJ2-5, is ETGVTQSPTHLIKTRGQQVTLRCSSQSGHNTVSWYQQALGQGPQFIFQYYREEENGRGNFPPRFSGLQFPNYSSELNVNALELDDSALYLCASSAQGIETQYFGPGTRLLVL.

A note on this clonotype: This clone may be a read error of a much larger clone one base away. The chain is built from TRBV9 and TRBJ2-3; no reliable D call. The J call may be incorrect, as the DNA end agrees better with TRBJ1-5. From germline, CDR1 is SGDLS and CDR2 YYNGEE. The CDR3 has 13 residues. The CDR3 here is CASTRMDSDTQHF. The DNA for the CDR3 is TGTGCCAGCACGCGAATGGATTCAGATACGCAGCATTTT.

V usage is TRBV12-3 or TRBV12-4 and J usage is TRBJ1-6; D is unresolved. V was clipped by 6 bases and J by 6 bases, with 9 bases between them. CDR3 size: 13 residues. CDR3 bases: TGTGCCAGCAGATGGTCGAGTAATTCACCCCTCCACTTT. Translation: CASRWSSNSPLHF.

This clonotype has a count of ten or more. The V and J genes are TRBV7-9 and TRBJ1-1, with a possible D match to TRBD1 (6 bases). V dropped 4 bases and J dropped 2 bases, with 14 bases sitting between them. Germline values: CDR1 SEHNR, CDR2 FQNEAQ (reference sequence). This CDR3 is built from 15 residues. CDR3 residues: CASSSNSGGNTEAFF. CDR3 sequence (DNA): TGTGCCAGCAGCTCCAACTCGGGGGGCAACACTGAAGCTTTCTTT. Drawing the rest from reference TRBV7-9 and TRBJ1-1, the complete variable domain is DTGVSQNPRHKITKRGQNVTFRCDPISEHNRLYWYRQTLGQGPEFLTYFQNEAQLEKSRLLSDRFSAERPKGSFSTLEIQRTEQGDSAMYLCASSSNSGGNTEAFFGQGTRLTVV.

V usage is TRBV19 and J usage is TRBJ2-1; a weak D match, TRBD1 (6 bases). Germline lookup yields CDR1 LNHDA and CDR2 SQIVND (reference sequence). With 5 bases removed from V and 6 bases from J, the gap between germline ends came to 8 bases. This CDR3 has 12 residues. CDR3 sequence: CASSQGPNEQFF. CDR3 in DNA: TGTGCCAGTAGTCAGGGGCCCAATGAGCAGTTCTTC.

Many counts were recorded for this clonotype. This may be a read error: a much more frequent sequence differs by one nucleotide. The chain combines TRBV10-2 with TRBJ1-5, with 8 bases identical to TRBD1. The germline V gene encodes CDR1 WSHSY and CDR2 SAAADI. CDR3 size: 15 residues. The CDR3 here is CACSRTGTSNQPQHF. The DNA of the CDR3 is TGCGCCTGCAGTAGGACAGGGACAAGCAATCAGCCCCAGCATTTT.

In its sample, this clonotype was seen a few times. This chain uses TRBV19 with TRBJ1-5; D perhaps matches TRBD1 (6 bases). CDR1 is LNHDA, CDR2 SQIVND, per germline (reference sequence). Trimming shortened V by 5 bases and J by 11 bases, and 13 bases separated the two germline ends. This CDR3 is 12 amino acids long. CDR3 nucleotides: TGTGCCAGTAGTCCACAGGGTTGGACCCAGCATTTT. Residues: CASSPQGWTQHF.

J is TRBJ2-3 and V is TRBV5-1; D is unresolved. Trimming took 0 bases from V and 7 from J, leaving 12 bases between them. The CDR3 consists of 14 residues. CDR1 SGHRS and CDR2 YFSETQ come from the germline V gene. The CDR3 DNA is TGCGCCAGCAGCTTGGCTGGCCGCGGATATACGCAGTATTTT. Amino acid sequence: CASSLAGRGYTQYF.

The chain links TRBV6-4 to TRBJ2-1; the D is unclear. The CDR3 totals 13 residues. Germline V gene data show CDR1 as MRHNA and CDR2 as SNTAGT. The germline V and J ends were trimmed by 6 bases and 4 bases, with 10 bases remaining between them. CDR3: CASSPEIYNEQFF. Here the CDR3 DNA reads TGTGCCAGCAGCCCGGAAATATACAATGAGCAGTTCTTC.

V usage is TRBV11-1 and J usage is TRBJ2-3; D perhaps matches TRBD1 (6 bases). The germline CDR1 and CDR2 sequences are SGHAT and FQDESV (reference sequence). This CDR3 is 16 amino acids long. Trimming removed 1 base from V and 0 bases from J, with 11 bases in between. CDR3 sequence reads: CASSLVQGMSTDTQYF. CDR3 DNA: TGTGCCAGCAGCTTAGTTCAGGGGATGAGCACAGATACGCAGTATTTT.